These 24 T cell receptor beta chains came from one sample sequenced in a study of blood T cell repertoires in COVID-19. The table came from immunoSEQ multiplex PCR; TCRdb's copy has only in-frame clones and leaves some out. The table has fewer than 250,000 clones, 75% to 90% seen once; the top ten hold 0.95% to 1.3%. The sequenced sample was peripheral blood. Every receptor here comes from a man under 40 with acute or convalescent COVID-19.

J is TRBJ1-4 and V is TRBV11-2, with a possible D match to TRBD1 (5 bases). The CDR3 sequence is 15 residues long. CDR1 SGHAT and CDR2 FQNNGV come from the germline V gene. Trimming left V 4 bases short and J 7 bases short, with 16 bases between. The CDR3 is CASSWETGGGEKLFF. DNA for the CDR3: TGTGCCAGCAGCTGGGAGACCGGGGGTGGTGAAAAACTGTTTTTT.

The V and J genes are TRBV7-9 and TRBJ1-3, with D unclear. Germline lookup yields CDR1 SEHNR and CDR2 FQNEAQ (reference sequence). This CDR3 comprises 15 residues. The ends were cut back, 9 bases at V and 0 bases at J, with 15 bases in the middle. The CDR3 here is CARVGYTSSGNTIYF. CDR3 in DNA: TGTGCCAGAGTGGGCTACACAAGCTCTGGAAACACCATATATTTT.

This clone was seen only a few times. The chain is built from TRBV2 and TRBJ1-1; D gene ambiguous. CDR1 is SNHLY, CDR2 FYNNEI, per germline. This CDR3 contains 14 residues. Between the trimmed V and J ends, which lost 4 bases and 1 base, there was a span of 10 bases. The CDR3 DNA is TGTGCCAGCAGTGTTAAGGCAGGGAACACTGAAGCTTTCTTT. It yields the protein CASSVKAGNTEAFF.

This chain links TRBV7-6 with TRBJ2-1; 10 bases map to TRBD2. Unmatched junction bases numbered 7, after V lost 1 base and J lost 7 bases. Germline lookup yields CDR1 SGHVS and CDR2 FNYEAQ. The CDR3 covers 16 residues. The CDR3 reads CASSLVERGGGNEQFF. The DNA of the CDR3 is TGTGCCAGCAGCTTAGTAGAGCGGGGGGGCGGGAATGAGCAGTTCTTC. Supplemented by reference TRBV7-6 and TRBJ2-1, the full variable domain reads GAGVSQSPRYKVTKRGQDVALRCDPISGHVSLYWYRQALGQGPEFLTYFNYEAQQDKSGLPNDRFSAERPEGSISTLTIQRTEQRDSAMYRCASSLVERGGGNEQFFGPGTRLTVL.

The chain couples TRBV2 to TRBJ1-2, with TRBD1 as a possible D gene (6 bases). The V end was cut by 9 bases, the J end by 1 base, with 18 bases between. CDR3 length equals 15 residues. Germline-derived CDR1 and CDR2 are SNHLY and FYNNEI. CDR3 coding DNA: TGTGCCAGGCCGTGGGACATGGAGCATAACTATGGCTACACCTTC. It is translated as CARPWDMEHNYGYTF.

The V call is TRBV5-8, the J call TRBJ2-7; 9 nucleotides agree with TRBD1. Germline-derived CDR1 and CDR2 are SGHTS and YDEGEE. The CDR3 covers 15 residues. Unmatched junction bases numbered 12, after V lost 6 bases and J lost 5 bases. CDR3 residues: CASIPMGQGFHEQYF. CDR3 sequence (DNA): TGTGCCAGCATCCCGATGGGACAGGGTTTCCACGAGCAGTACTTC. Drawing the rest from reference TRBV5-8 and TRBJ2-7, the complete variable domain is EAGVTQSPTHLIKTRGQQATLRCSPISGHTSVYWYQQALGLGLQFLLWYDEGEERNRGNFPPRFSGRQFPNYSSELNVNALELEDSALYLCASIPMGQGFHEQYFGPGTRLTVT.

The chain carries TRBV3-1 (or the pseudogene TRBV3-2) and TRBJ1-3, with D hard to call. Germline V lookup: CDR1 LGHDT, CDR2 YNNKEL (reference sequence). V lost 5 bases to trimming and J lost 4 bases, with 18 bases between them. The length of the CDR3 is 16 residues. The CDR3 reads CASSFHPGPVGNTIYF. The CDR3 DNA is TGTGCCAGCAGCTTCCACCCCGGTCCCGTCGGAAACACCATATATTTT.

This chain joins TRBV5-1 and TRBJ2-3, with a possible D match to TRBD1 (5 bases). CDR3 length: 16 residues. Germline CDR1 is SGHRS and CDR2 is YFSETQ. The V end lost 0 bases, the J end lost 4 bases, and 15 bases lay between the germline ends. The CDR3 DNA reads TGCGCCAGCAGCTTGGCGCAGGGATCTTTGGCAGATACGCAGTATTTT. Protein sequence: CASSLAQGSLADTQYF.

The V and J genes are TRBV7-8 and TRBJ1-2, with D perhaps matching TRBD1 (6 bases). CDR1 is SGHVS, CDR2 FQNEAQ, per germline. The V end was cut by 5 bases, the J end by 1 base, with 26 bases between. This CDR3 has 19 residues. CDR3 loop: CASSPRGEGQILFNYGYTF. In nucleotides, the CDR3 is TGTGCCAGCAGCCCACGGGGGGAGGGACAAATACTTTTTAACTATGGCTACACCTTC. The full variable domain, rest sourced from reference TRBV7-8 and TRBJ1-2, is GAGVSQSPRYKVAKRGQDVALRCDPISGHVSLFWYQQALGQGPEFLTYFQNEAQLDKSGLPSDRFFAERPEGSVSTLKIQRTQQEDSAVYLCASSPRGEGQILFNYGYTFGSGTRLTVV.

The chain recombines TRBV28 with TRBJ1-5; the D gene is possibly TRBD1 (6 bases). CDR3 size: 16 residues. The V gene lost 1 base and the J gene lost 4 bases, with 14 bases spanning the gap. Per germline, CDR1 MDHEN and CDR2 SYDVKM. Written as DNA, the CDR3 is TGTGCCAGCAGTTTATTTGTTACAGGGCCGAATCAGCCCCAGCATTTT. Amino acid sequence: CASSLFVTGPNQPQHF.

The gene calls are TRBV28 and TRBJ1-5; 7 bases are a match to TRBD1. J was trimmed by 10 bases and V by 5 bases; bases with no gene match: 14. Germline V gene data show CDR1 as MDHEN and CDR2 as SYDVKM. This CDR3 comprises 15 residues. The CDR3 is CASSPLTGAQGPQHF. CDR3 sequence (DNA): TGTGCCAGCAGTCCGTTAACAGGGGCCCAGGGTCCCCAGCATTTT.

J is TRBJ2-7 and V is TRBV28; 8 nucleotides align to TRBD2. The CDR3 length is 12 residues. Germline CDR1 and CDR2: MDHEN and SYDVKM. CDR3 sequence (DNA): TGTGCCAGCGGGTTCGGGAGGGCCGTCATTTATGTC. Residues: CASGFGRAVIYV.

This chain uses TRBV6-5 with TRBJ1-1, with D uncertain. Trimming cost V 3 bases and J 1 base, with 15 bases left between them. This CDR3 region has 16 residues. CDR1 MNHEY and CDR2 SVGAGI come from the germline V gene. The CDR3 nucleotides read TGTGCCAGCAGTTATGCTCCGCGGGGAAGGAACACTGAAGCTTTCTTT. As protein: CASSYAPRGRNTEAFF.

CDR3 sequence (DNA): TGTGCCAGCAGGGTGCAACTGGCCTACGAGCAGTACTTC. It translates to CASRVQLAYEQYF. V usage is TRBV2 and J usage is TRBJ2-7, with D unclear. V was clipped by 6 bases and J by 2 bases, with 11 bases between them. The CDR3 extends over 13 amino acids. Germline V gene data show CDR1 as SNHLY and CDR2 as FYNNEI.

CDR3 bases: TGTGCCAGCAGCTTAGTGGTTCAACAGAACAATGAGCAGTTCTTC. Amino acid sequence: CASSLVVQQNNEQFF. The chain uses TRBV7-9 and TRBJ2-1; no clear D. The germline V gene has CDR1 SEHNR and CDR2 FQNEAQ (reference sequence). Trimming shortened V by 1 base and J by 5 bases, and 12 bases separated the two germline ends. There are 15 residues in the CDR3.

This rearrangement joins TRBV6-1 to TRBJ2-7, with a weak D call TRBD1 (6 bases). CDR3 length: 16 residues. V was pared by 3 bases and J by 4 bases, with 19 bases between. In germline, CDR1 is MNHNS, CDR2 SASEGT. DNA for the CDR3: TGTGCCAGCAGTGATGGGTTTGGTGGCAGGGGTTACGAGCAGTACTTC. Its protein is CASSDGFGGRGYEQYF.

About this clone: This sample also contains other DNA sequences that code for the same CDR3. The chain employs TRBV12-3 or TRBV12-4 and TRBJ1-4, with a possible D match to TRBD1 (5 bases). The V gene lost 2 bases and the J gene lost 7 bases, with 5 bases spanning the gap. The CDR3 contains 12 residues. The CDR3 region is CASSLTGEKLFF. CDR3 DNA: TGTGCCAGCAGTTTAACAGGTGAAAAACTGTTTTTT.

CDR3 protein: CASSPLGGQDQPQHF. The CDR3 DNA is TGTGCCAGCTCACCACTTGGAGGGCAGGATCAGCCCCAGCATTTT. This rearrangement joins TRBV18 to TRBJ1-5; D not certain. Per the germline V gene, CDR1 is KGHSH and CDR2 is LQKENI. V shed 1 base and J shed 5 bases, with 12 bases lying between them. This CDR3 has 15 amino acids.

Here the CDR3 DNA reads TGTGCCAGCAGCTTGTACGGGAGAGGGTTCTACGAGCAGTACTTC. This gives the protein CASSLYGRGFYEQYF. The gene calls are TRBV5-8 and TRBJ2-7, with a possible D match to TRBD2 (6 bases). CDR1 and CDR2 (germline): SGHTS, YDEGEE. This CDR3 region has 15 residues. V lost 1 base, J lost 3 bases, and 14 bases lay in between.

The chain couples TRBV21-1 to TRBJ2-1; the table names TRBD2, a call not compared with the DNA. TRBV21-1 is a listed pseudogene. This CDR3 region has 18 residues. The CDR3 spells CASSLPGSAGGPKNEQFF. CDR3 coding DNA: TGTGCCAGCAGCCTACCAGGGTCGGCGGGAGGGCCCAAAAATGAGCAGTTCTTC.

Notes on this clone: The sample holds other DNA sequences that translate to the same CDR3. V gene TRBV20-1 combines with J gene TRBJ1-5; D perhaps matches TRBD1 (5 bases). The CDR3 totals 13 residues. Germline V gene lookup returns CDR1 DFQATT and CDR2 SNEGSKA (reference sequence). Trimming removed 3 bases at V and 4 bases at J, with 10 bases between. The CDR3: CSASWGGNQPQHF. In nucleotides, the CDR3 is TGCAGTGCTAGTTGGGGCGGTAATCAGCCCCAGCATTTT.

The rearrangement uses TRBV5-1 and TRBJ1-2, with 7 bases lining up with TRBD1. There are 15 residues in the CDR3. Germline V CDR1 and CDR2: SGHRS, YFSETQ. Trimming took 4 bases from V and 8 from J; bases not matched to a gene: 14. The CDR3 nucleotides read TGCGCCAGCAGCACCCCGGGACAGTCCGTATTGGGCTACACCTTC. Residues: CASSTPGQSVLGYTF.

The CDR3 nucleotides are TGTGCCAGCAGCTCGCCCGCCGGTTCCTGGGAGACCCAGTACTTC. Translating it yields CASSSPAGSWETQYF. V and J are TRBV7-8 and TRBJ2-5, with no clear D. Per germline, CDR1 SGHVS and CDR2 FQNEAQ. This CDR3 is 15 amino acids long. V was clipped by 4 bases and J by 5 bases, with 17 bases between them.

The chain joins TRBV3-1 (or the pseudogene TRBV3-2) to TRBJ1-6; TRBD1 agrees at 8 bases. CDR3 size: 16 residues. With V trimmed by 4 bases and J by 2 bases, 4 bases remained unmatched. Germline V gives CDR1 LGHDT, CDR2 YNNKEL (reference sequence). DNA for the CDR3: TGTGCCAGCAGCCGACAGGGGATGACCTATAATTCACCCCTCCACTTT. Its protein product is CASSRQGMTYNSPLHF.